This TCR beta chain was identified in a study of blood T cell dynamics during melanoma immunotherapy. Overall study context: Metastatic melanoma patients received first-line pembrolizumab or nivolumab plus ipilimumab.

Time point specified: week 3, after first cycle of checkpoint inhibitor. Sampling occurred pretreatment (T0) and at week 3 (W3), after cycle one of checkpoint blockade. Patients had no prior systemic cancer treatment, immunosuppressants or other active cancers. DNA loading was fixed at 350 to 450 ng for all bulk PBMC samples. Repertoires were generated with immunoSEQ multiplex PCR, while TCRdb's copy carries only in-frame clones and drops some. The sample lists approximately 20,000 clones, roughly nine tenths seen once, with around 7.8% in the top ten. This CDR3 spans 15 amino acids. Trimming shortened V by 4 bases and J by 4 bases, and 19 bases separated the two germline ends. CDR1 is GTSNPN, CDR2 SVGIG, per germline (reference sequence).

This receptor was identified in a human donor with melanoma. The rearrangement links TRBV30 to TRBJ1-1; no clear D. This specimen was blood, taken from a patient treated with checkpoint blockade. CDR3 DNA sequence: TGTGCCTGGACCCCCCGACGGGATATCGTCACTGAAGCTTTCTTT. Translation gives CAWTPRRDIVTEAFF. Supplemented by reference TRBV30 and TRBJ1-1, the full variable domain reads SQTIHQWPATLVQPVGSPLSLECTVEGTSNPNLYWYRQAAGRGLQLLFYSVGIGQISSEVPQNLSASRPQDRQFILSSKKLLLSDSGFYLCAWTPRRDIVTEAFFGQGTRLTVV.